Shown below are 27 T cell receptor beta chains from a single sample sequenced in a study of spatial heterogeneity in lung cancer. Time point noted: sample taken at primary tumor resection. Each CDR3 protein gets one entry after TCRdb re-called the 5' RACE reads with MiXCR. The sample shows some 38,000 distinct CDR3 sequences, 3.1% of them seen only once. This specimen consisted of normal lung tissue next to the tumor, obtained at surgery. The receptors originated from a male donor with early-stage non-small cell lung cancer.

This clonotype has ten or more counts. The chain joins TRBV5-1 to TRBJ2-5; a weak D match, TRBD1 (5 bases). V lost 7 bases, J lost 4 bases, and 14 bases lay in between. This CDR3 comprises 13 residues. Germline V CDR1 and CDR2: SGHRS, YFSETQ. The CDR3 protein is CASSPDTGETQYF. CDR3 in DNA: TGCGCCAGCTCCCCGGACACCGGAGAGACCCAGTACTTC.

With regard to this clonotype: A junction boundary mismatches the germline segment, possibly from a read error. The rearrangement uses TRBV6-2 or TRBV6-3 and TRBJ2-5, with 9 bases aligning to TRBD2. The CDR3 contains 16 residues. The V gene's germline CDR1 is MNHEY and CDR2 SVGEGT. Here the CDR3 reads CACSYASSGGQETQYF. The DNA for the CDR3 is TGTGCCTGCAGTTACGCGAGTAGCGGGGGCCAAGAGACCCAGTACTTC.

This clonotype showed up many times. J is TRBJ1-5 and V is TRBV20-1; D is uncertain. Germline CDR1 is DFQATT and CDR2 is SNEGSKA (reference sequence). Deletions cut 3 bases from V and 7 bases from J, with 16 bases between. CDR3 size: 14 residues. CDR3 DNA: TGCAGTGCTAGCCTTATTGGGATTGGGCAGCCCCAGCATTTT. Residues: CSASLIGIGQPQHF.

Ten or more counts support this clonotype. This rearrangement joins TRBV29-1 to TRBJ2-5; D is perhaps TRBD1 (6 bases). CDR1 and CDR2 (germline): SQVTM, ANQGSEA. This CDR3 spans 12 amino acids. Trimming removed 5 bases from V and 3 bases from J, with 10 bases in between. In nucleotides, the CDR3 is TGCAGCGTTTCACAGGGAAAAGAGACCCAGTACTTC. This gives the protein CSVSQGKETQYF.

This clonotype was seen repeatedly, ten times or more. This chain joins TRBV7-2 and TRBJ2-1, with 12 bases aligning to TRBD2. Germline CDR1 and CDR2: SGHTA and FQGNSA. The J segment lost 6 bases and the V segment lost 4 bases, leaving 4 bases of the junction unmatched. CDR3 length equals 15 residues. The CDR3 region is CASSSLGLAGNEQFF. In DNA, the CDR3 is TGTGCCAGCAGCTCCCTGGGACTAGCGGGCAATGAGCAGTTCTTC.

Many counts were recorded for this clonotype. The V gene is TRBV5-1, the J gene TRBJ2-7; 9 bases align to TRBD1. This CDR3 contains 17 residues. Trimming at V came to 1 base and at J to 0 bases, leaving 8 bases not matched to a gene. Germline V CDR1 and CDR2: SGHRS, YFSETQ. CDR3 DNA sequence: TGCGCCAGCAGCTTGCAACCAACAGGGGGCTCCTCCTACGAGCAGTACTTC. Translated: CASSLQPTGGSSYEQYF.

This clonotype was observed many times. The rearrangement uses TRBV6-2 or TRBV6-3 and TRBJ2-3; 8 bases align to TRBD1. Germline CDR1 and CDR2: MNHEY and SVGEGT. This CDR3 is built from 13 residues. Losses at the gene ends were 6 bases for V and 1 base for J; bases not matched to a gene: 0. The DNA for the CDR3 is TGTGCCAGCAGGGGACAGGGCACAGATACGCAGTATTTT. Protein: CASRGQGTDTQYF.

At least ten counts were recorded for this clonotype. This chain joins TRBV12-3 or TRBV12-4 and TRBJ2-7, with D possibly matching TRBD1 (5 bases). V was shortened by 4 bases and J by 0 bases, with 10 bases between the two germline ends. The CDR3 totals 14 residues. The CDR3 DNA follows: TGTGCCAGCAGTTCAGGGCGTAGCTCCTACGAGCAGTACTTC. Translated: CASSSGRSSYEQYF.

At least ten counts were recorded for this clonotype. This rearrangement joins TRBV7-9 to TRBJ1-4, with D possibly being TRBD1 (5 bases). Looked up from germline, CDR1 is SEHNR and CDR2 is FQNEAQ (reference sequence). This CDR3 is 15 amino acids long. Trimming cost V 0 bases and J 7 bases, with 12 bases left between them. CDR3 loop: CASSLAWGAFEKLFF. CDR3 bases: TGTGCCAGCAGCTTAGCGTGGGGCGCCTTTGAAAAACTGTTTTTT.

There are many counts of this clonotype. The rearrangement joins TRBV4-3 to TRBJ2-3; no clear D. Germline loops: CDR1 LGHNA, CDR2 YSLEER. The CDR3 loop spans 14 amino acids. V dropped 0 bases and J dropped 4 bases, with 8 bases sitting between them. CDR3 protein: CASSQETWADTQYF. CDR3 coding DNA: TGCGCCAGCAGCCAAGAGACTTGGGCAGATACGCAGTATTTT.

The rearrangement links TRBV9 to TRBJ2-7; TRBD1 matches at 9 bases. After removal of 7 bases from V and 5 bases from J, the junction contained 7 bases not matched to a gene. The CDR3 is 13 residues long. The V gene's germline CDR1 is SGDLS and CDR2 YYNGEE. The CDR3 sequence: CASGDRENDEQYF. As DNA, the CDR3 is TGTGCCAGCGGGGACAGGGAGAATGACGAGCAGTACTTC.

This clonotype was picked up many times. V and J are TRBV5-1 and TRBJ1-1; a possible D gene is TRBD1 (5 bases). Germline CDR1 reads SGHRS; CDR2 reads YFSETQ. CDR3 length: 14 residues. Trimming took 3 bases from V and 2 from J, leaving 11 bases between them. The CDR3 spells CASSSRVRNTEAFF. The CDR3 DNA sequence: TGCGCCAGCAGCTCCAGGGTAAGAAACACTGAAGCTTTCTTT.

This clonotype was detected ten times or more. V usage is TRBV5-1 and J usage is TRBJ2-3; 14 bases fit TRBD2. J lost 4 bases, V lost 4 bases, and 5 bases had no gene match. This CDR3 is 16 amino acids long. Germline CDR1 is SGHRS and CDR2 is YFSETQ. CDR3: CASSTGTSGGADTQYF. The DNA for the CDR3 is TGCGCCAGCAGCACGGGGACTAGCGGGGGCGCAGATACGCAGTATTTT.

This clonotype has more than one count but fewer than ten. For the CDR3, the DNA is TGTGCCAGCAGACTTGCAGGGGGCCCGTCCTCAGATACGCAGTATTTT. Translation: CASRLAGGPSSDTQYF. The chain carries TRBV12-3 or TRBV12-4 and TRBJ2-3; the match to TRBD1 covers 8 bases. The trim removed 6 bases at V and 4 bases at J, leaving 12 bases unmatched. CDR3 length: 16 residues.

This clonotype was recorded many times. The chain combines TRBV5-1 with TRBJ1-4; 12 nucleotides match TRBD1. This CDR3 has 15 residues. The germline gives CDR1 SGHRS, CDR2 YFSETQ. The V and J ends lost 4 bases and 10 bases, in that order; junction bases with no gene match: 8. The CDR3 nucleotides read TGCGCCAGCAGCGAGGGACAGGGGGCCTTCACAAAACTGTTTTTT. Translation: CASSEGQGAFTKLFF. Variable domain in full (rest from reference TRBV5-1 and TRBJ1-4): KAGVTQTPRYLIKTRGQQVTLSCSPISGHRSVSWYQQTPGQGLQFLFEYFSETQRNKGNFPGRFSGRQFSNSRSEMNVSTLELGDSALYLCASSEGQGAFTKLFFGSGTQLSVL.

This clonotype was seen repeatedly, ten times or more. The chain has TRBV7-8 and TRBJ1-3, with D unresolved. Germline V CDR1 and CDR2: SGHVS, FQNEAQ. This CDR3 has 12 residues. The V end lost 5 bases, the J end lost 2 bases, and 4 bases lay between the germline ends. CDR3 DNA: TGTGCCAGCAGCCACCCTGGAAACACCATATATTTT. This translates into CASSHPGNTIYF. The full variable domain, completed using reference TRBV7-8 and TRBJ1-3, is GAGVSQSPRYKVAKRGQDVALRCDPISGHVSLFWYQQALGQGPEFLTYFQNEAQLDKSGLPSDRFFAERPEGSVSTLKIQRTQQEDSAVYLCASSHPGNTIYFGEGSWLTVV.

This clonotype was counted at least ten times. The genes are TRBV20-1 and TRBJ1-5, with a tentative D call TRBD1 (5 bases). Germline V lookup: CDR1 DFQATT, CDR2 SNEGSKA (reference sequence). Trimming cost V 6 bases and J 2 bases, with 23 bases left between them. The CDR3 sequence is 17 residues long. DNA for the CDR3: TGCAGTGCCATAGCCCCCATTGGAGGGGCGGGCAATCAGCCCCAGCATTTT. This gives the protein CSAIAPIGGAGNQPQHF.

This clonotype was seen ten or more times. The chain recombines TRBV7-8 with TRBJ2-7; possible D gene TRBD2, 6 bases. V dropped 3 bases and J dropped 5 bases, with 14 bases sitting between them. Germline CDR1 and CDR2: SGHVS and FQNEAQ. The CDR3 runs to 14 residues. CDR3 sequence (DNA): TGTGCCAGCAGCTTGGTGGGAGGAAACGACGAGCAGTACTTC. Its translation: CASSLVGGNDEQYF.

To note about this clonotype: A much larger clone lies one base from this, so it may be a read error. The genes are TRBV30 and TRBJ1-2; D possibly corresponds to TRBD1 (6 bases). Per germline, CDR1 GTSNPN and CDR2 SVGIG (reference sequence). V was cut by 3 bases and J by 13 bases, with 27 bases left in between. The CDR3 totals 15 residues. For the CDR3, the DNA is TGTGCCTGGAGCCAACTTGGAGCGGCAGGGGAGAGTTGCACCTTC. Encoded protein: CAWSQLGAAGESCTF.

This clonotype was recorded many times. The rearrangement links TRBV7-6 to TRBJ2-3; 8 bases align to TRBD1. There are 15 residues in the CDR3. CDR1 SGHVS and CDR2 FNYEAQ come from the germline V gene. Trimming took 4 bases from V and 5 from J; bases not matched to a gene: 8. CDR3 sequence: CASSYTGGIGDTQYF. The CDR3 DNA follows: TGTGCCAGCAGCTATACAGGGGGAATTGGAGATACGCAGTATTTT.

This clonotype was observed at least ten times. The gene calls are TRBV20-1 and TRBJ2-7; D might be TRBD2 (6 bases). Per germline, CDR1 DFQATT and CDR2 SNEGSKA (reference sequence). V was clipped by 6 bases and J by 2 bases, with 14 bases between them. This CDR3 is built from 13 residues. The CDR3 DNA sequence: TGCAGTGCCCGTAACCGGGGGACCTACGAGCAGTACTTC. This sequence encodes CSARNRGTYEQYF.

This clonotype came up many times. V is TRBV10-2 and J is TRBJ2-2, with 7 positions matching TRBD2. Germline V gene data show CDR1 as WSHSY and CDR2 as SAAADI. The ends lost 7 bases at V and 1 base at J; junction bases unmatched: 9. The CDR3 is 16 residues long. CDR3 nucleotide sequence: TGCGCCAGCAACAATATAGCGGGTGTGAACACCGGGGAGCTGTTTTTT. This codes for CASNNIAGVNTGELFF.

There are many counts of this clonotype. This chain uses TRBV12-3 or TRBV12-4 with TRBJ1-4; D may be TRBD1 (5 bases). Trimming took off 1 base at V and 0 bases at J, with 9 bases between the two ends. This CDR3 region has 16 residues. This CDR3 is CASSLGQWATNEKLFF. CDR3 nucleotides: TGTGCCAGCAGTTTAGGACAGTGGGCAACTAATGAAAAACTGTTTTTT.

The rearrangement uses TRBV30 and TRBJ2-1; 7 positions agree with TRBD2. The CDR3 is made up of 14 amino acids. Losses at the gene ends were 3 bases for V and 4 bases for J; bases not matched to a gene: 6. Germline lookup yields CDR1 GTSNPN and CDR2 SVGIG (reference sequence). The CDR3 coding sequence is TGTGCCTGGAGGGGAGCGGGACCTTACAATGAGCAGTTCTTC. The encoded protein is CAWRGAGPYNEQFF.

At least ten counts were recorded for this clonotype. The rearrangement links TRBV7-8 to TRBJ2-2; D gene uncertain. The CDR3 runs to 16 residues. The germline CDR1 and CDR2 sequences are SGHVS and FQNEAQ. Between the trimmed V and J ends, which lost 1 base and 0 bases, there was a span of 9 bases. CDR3 in amino acids: CASSLGRVANTGELFF. The DNA for the CDR3 is TGTGCCAGCAGCTTAGGGCGCGTCGCGAACACCGGGGAGCTGTTTTTT.

This clonotype was detected ten times or more. The chain joins TRBV6-2 or TRBV6-3 to TRBJ2-2, with D maybe TRBD2 (5 bases). The CDR3 is 15 residues long. Germline CDR1 and CDR2: MNHEY and SVGEGT. Trimming took off 7 bases at V and 4 bases at J, with 16 bases between the two ends. CDR3 in DNA: TGTGCCAGCATCAAGGATTCAGGACTCACCGGGGAGCTGTTTTTT. It is translated as CASIKDSGLTGELFF.

This clonotype was seen ten or more times. V usage is TRBV12-3 or TRBV12-4 and J usage is TRBJ1-2; tentative D call: TRBD1 (5 bases). The CDR3 contains 15 residues. V lost 2 bases, J lost 0 bases, and 10 bases lay in between. The DNA for the CDR3 is TGTGCCAGCAGTTTATGGGGCCAGTCTAACTATGGCTACACCTTC. Translation: CASSLWGQSNYGYTF.